This TCR beta chain was documented in a study of cytomegalovirus exposure and HLA in healthy donors (TCRdb year 2017). At the level of the whole study: An earlier analysis of some 600 of the donors reported 276 Gb of sequence data and 95 million to 140 million unique TCR beta sequences obtained from approximately 180 million T cells. An early release that covered fewer than 750 HLA-typed donors contained around 300 gigabases of sequencing data and tens of millions of unique TCR sequences. Of the 398 genotyped donors, approximately 83% fell in the genetic ancestry cluster associated with self-reported Caucasian donors. The study aimed to test whether cataloging public T cell receptors could reveal signatures of past pathogen exposure. Using immunosequencing, the study profiled T cell repertoires from 640 or so subjects and related those repertoires to cytomegalovirus serostatus. Along with the roughly 700-subject first cohort, a separate validation cohort of around 110 different subjects was used. To predict cytomegalovirus infection status, the study brought together high-throughput TCR immunosequencing, statistical association of individual TCRs with disease status, and machine learning. A later analysis re-examined previously published TCR beta repertoires from more than 550 donors and added high-resolution HLA genotyping to investigate patterns of TCR occurrence. The later analysis used no new phenotypic data to find candidate immune exposures, relying instead on TCR beta sequences and their occurrence across donors. To decide whether each TCR beta V gene segment behaved as functional or pseudogenic, an earlier analysis of some 570 of the donors relied on high-throughput TCR beta sequencing. Donor age, sex, ethnicity and CMV serostatus were collected together with the repertoire data. A later genetic analysis took genome-wide SNP genotypes for about 55% of the 666 donors and used that subset as a discovery cohort. Every repertoire in the discovery cohort had been generated on one and the same sequencing platform. Both class I and class II loci were covered by HLA typing, at four-digit resolution. The number of donors typed differed by locus, with roughly 620-640 for A, B, C, DRB1 and DQB1, over 500 for DQA1, approximately 570 for DPA1, and roughly 450 for DPB1. Four to six DR-DQ haplotypes were handled as single units for association and clustering, since linkage in the cohort was strong. Among 398 genotyped donors of the cohort, an average of 235,054 unique TCR beta nucleotide sequences were sequenced per donor, about a sixth of them non-productive.

In total, approximately 610 healthy bone marrow donors made up the cohort. Cohort members were all nominally healthy when sampled, although unrecorded immune exposures were likely present. The donor was CMV seropositive and was included in the group of 250 to 300 seropositive cohort members. Each donor provided a peripheral blood sample, and peripheral blood mononuclear cells were used for TCR beta sequencing. The Qiagen DNeasy Blood Extraction Kit was used to extract genomic DNA from the blood cell samples. Libraries were constructed by the immunoSEQ multiplex PCR assay. For the multiplex PCR, a mixture combining 60 forward primers for TCR Vbeta segments and 13 reverse primers for TCR Jbeta segments was used. The CDR3 region of rearranged TCR beta genes was amplified from genomic DNA with a multiplex PCR assay. Amplified TCR beta libraries were sequenced as 87-base-pair reads on the Illumina HiSeq System. On the authors' methods: A later analysis counted around 72 million unique TCR beta chains across the 700 or so repertoires, and some 11 million of these chains were shared by at least two donors. Raw reads were error-corrected and collapsed into unique sequences with a nearest-neighbor algorithm that merged closely related sequences to remove PCR and sequencing errors. V, D and J gene segments were assigned by aligning CDR3 sequences to IMGT reference sequences. For a sequence to be retained, at least a six-nucleotide match to both a V gene segment and a J gene segment was required. Rearrangements were classified as productive when the CDR3 lacked stop codons and remained in frame with V and J, and all other rearrangements were classified as non-productive. CDR3 was defined according to IMGT convention as the region running from the second conserved V-encoded cysteine to the conserved J-encoded phenylalanine. The earlier analysis of about 620 of the donors excluded sequences that lacked an unambiguous match to a single V gene segment. An earlier analysis of 500 to 700 of the donors classified V segments as functional when productive rearrangements were above 56.7% and as segregating when the standard deviation between donors was above 5%. A statistical classification framework was built to diagnose cytomegalovirus status from the catalog of TCR beta chain sequences. In a later analysis, TCR nucleotide sequences were compared against IMGT/GENE-DB human TR gene sequences so that V and J genes could be assigned. The TCRdist pipeline was used in a later analysis to assign CDR3 sequences and most-parsimonious VDJ recombination scenarios. In a later analysis, every TCR beta chain was defined by the combination of its CDR3 amino acid sequence and its V-gene family, and reads without a unique V-gene family were dropped. As a way to deal with suspected cross-contamination and a sequencing artifact, a later analysis dropped roughly 620 nucleotide sequences that were highly shared and had low generation probability. A later analysis calculated a clonal expansion index for each public chain from normalized within-repertoire ranks of inferred template counts. A later analysis computed generation probabilities with a VDJ recombination model fitted to out-of-frame rearrangements, and checked the results against IGoR. A later analysis scored TCR-TCR, TCR-HLA and TCR-CMV co-occurrence with hypergeometric tests, applying a repertoire-size bias correction to TCR pairs. False discovery rates were estimated in a later analysis by permuting HLA or CMV assignments 20 times. In a later analysis, co-occurring TCRs were grouped using DBSCAN, with TCRdist sequence similarity added in when clustering inside HLA-allele-positive subsets. Repertoires with fewer than 30,000 or more than 120,000 public chains were left out of co-occurrence clustering, as were roughly five repertoires with anomalous nucleotide sharing. The immuneACCESS repertoire file appears here via TCRdb, limited to in-frame rearrangements. These files lack a portion of the clones; in checked studies, under half of the deficit traces to unresolved V genes, and the cause of the others is not known. From that table come the V and J calls and clone size; the DNA was used to work out D and trimming. The sample includes just over 150,000 clones, with around three quarters observed a single time. The ten largest clonotypes hold around 6.8% of the sample.

Findings and caveats that apply to the study as a whole: At a false discovery rate of 0.05, a later analysis linked 16,951 TCR beta sequences to specific HLA alleles. Sequencing depth was assumed to be roughly uniform across donors in the presence/absence analyses, though that assumption may not hold. Across donors, most TCR sequences were observed very rarely, whereas some public TCRs were present in many individuals. Assigning TCR associations to individual alleles was difficult when HLA alleles, especially DR and DQ, strongly co-occurred. Linkage disequilibrium might explain the correlated functional status among segregating V segments, but an unknown experimental factor could not be ruled out. A few of the identified cytomegalovirus-associated TCR beta chains were confirmed in vitro to be specific for cytomegalovirus antigens. In an earlier analysis of roughly 500 of the donors, most TCR beta V segments appeared in productive rearrangements about 90% or about 30% of the time, broadly matching IMGT annotations. Compared with equally common non-associated chains, HLA-associated TCR beta chains in a later analysis were more clonally expanded and had lower generation probabilities. The study gave a list of about 150 TCR beta chains associated with cytomegalovirus. The authors suggested that the approach could potentially be extended to other disease states and immunological phenotypes. Because HLA typing was missing for some donors at each locus, association tests included only the typed subset. The sequencing pipeline was judged likely to have produced a cluster of highly shared sequence variants as a technical artifact. Because counts were too low, about 15 rarely observed V segments, including chromosome 9 orphons, were left out of the earlier analysis of 500 to 750 of the donors. In both the original and validation cohorts, the classifier was reported to diagnose cytomegalovirus status with high specificity and sensitivity. According to a later analysis, parvovirus B19, influenza, CMV and Epstein-Barr virus appeared linked to several top co-occurrence clusters. For the cohort, immune exposure information was limited to CMV serostatus. A further reported finding was that TCR beta sequences accurately predicted the HLA-A and HLA-B alleles for most subjects in the first cohort. Most CMV-associated TCR beta chains appeared to be HLA-restricted in a later analysis, and the HLA associations seemed to be driven largely by CMV exposure. Some IMGT-functional V segments, including TRBV6-2 and TRBV6-3, could not be told apart with the 87-base-pair reads, so those segments were excluded. In a later analysis, TCR association rates were found to vary across HLA loci, with the most associated TCRs seen for DRB1 alleles and the fewest for HLA-C alleles. This cohort had only TCR beta chains sequenced, and the lack of alpha or paired-chain data limited which features could be detected. A later genetic analysis associated a missense DCLRE1C variant with V-gene and J-gene trimming of TCR beta chains, and an independent cohort replicated the association. In a later genetic analysis, fewer N-insertions in productive TCRs were reported among donors in an Asian-associated ancestry cluster than the roughly 700-donor mean.

Trimming takes 2 bases off V and 3 bases off J; junction bases not matched to a gene: 3. As encoded in the germline V gene (reference sequence), CDR1 is LNHDA while CDR2 is SQIVND. From the cysteine up to the phenylalanine, the CDR3 has a length of 15 residues. This entry keeps only the CDR3 DNA: 45 bases, framed from base 1. Points on this clone: The specificity of this receptor is unknown. Base qualities are not recorded, but no much larger clone differs from it by a single base.

Here the chain combines TRBV19 and TRBJ2-3; 9 junctional bases match TRBD2. Sequencing input: PBMCs. The TCR comes from a middle-aged man in good health and CMV-seropositive. CDR3 reads: CASSIQRGATDTQYF. The DNA reads as follows: TGTGCCAGTAGTATACAGCGGGGGGCGACAGATACGCAGTATTTT. The full variable domain, completed from the reference TRBV19 and TRBJ2-3 proteins outside the CDR3, reads DGGITQSPKYLFRKEGQNVTLSCEQNLNHDAMYWYRQDPGQGLRLIYYSQIVNDFQKGDIAEGYSVSREKKESFPLTVTSAQKNPTAFYLCASSIQRGATDTQYFGPGTRLTVL.